One sample yielded the 12 T cell receptor beta chains listed below, sequenced in a study of radiotherapy plus CTLA-4 blockade in lung cancer. Sequencing used immunoSEQ multiplex PCR; TCRdb keeps in-frame clones, though not all of them. The profile covers 81,000 or so clones, with about 85% appearing a single time and about 15% taken by the ten largest. This specimen was peripheral blood, taken from a patient treated with radiotherapy plus ipilimumab. The receptors stem from a human donor with non-small cell lung cancer that progressed on radiotherapy plus ipilimumab.

In DNA, the CDR3 is TGTGCCAGTACCTATGATCGGGGCAAGAACAATGAGCAGTTCTTC. This codes for CASTYDRGKNNEQFF. The genes are TRBV19 and TRBJ2-1, with D perhaps given as TRBD1 or TRBD2 (5 bases each). CDR1 is LNHDA and CDR2 is SQIVND in the germline V gene (reference sequence). The V end lost 7 bases, the J end lost 5 bases, and 18 bases lay between the germline ends. The CDR3 covers 15 residues.

This clone was counted once. The rearrangement uses TRBV4-2 and TRBJ2-5; 10 bases agree with TRBD2. The CDR3 is 17 amino acids. The germline V gene has CDR1 LGHNA and CDR2 YNFKEQ. V shed 0 bases, J shed 4 bases, and the junction held 8 bases outside the gene matches. The CDR3 bases are TGTGCCAGCAGCCAAGATATTAGGGCTAGCGGGGGAGAGACCCAGTACTTC. Amino acids: CASSQDIRASGGETQYF.

This chain joins TRBV28 and TRBJ2-7, with D unresolved. The germline V gene encodes CDR1 MDHEN and CDR2 SYDVKM. This CDR3 comprises 15 residues. The V gene lost 3 bases and the J gene lost 2 bases, with 14 bases spanning the gap. The CDR3 reads CASSFPLRQPYEQYF. CDR3 bases: TGTGCCAGCAGTTTTCCCTTACGACAACCCTACGAGCAGTACTTC.

The CDR3 spells CASSLSRSGVPRGEQYF. CDR3 bases: TGTGCCAGCAGCTTATCGCGCTCAGGGGTCCCTCGCGGCGAGCAGTACTTC. The gene calls are TRBV7-2 and TRBJ2-7; tentative D call: TRBD1 (6 bases). The CDR3 sequence is 17 residues long. CDR1 is SGHTA, CDR2 FQGNSA, per germline. V lost 2 bases to trimming and J lost 6 bases, with 23 bases between them. Filled out from reference TRBV7-2 and TRBJ2-7, the complete variable domain reads GAGVSQSPSNKVTEKGKDVELRCDPISGHTALYWYRQSLGQGLEFLIYFQGNSAPDKSGLPSDRFSAERTGGSVSTLTIQRTQQEDSAVYLCASSLSRSGVPRGEQYFGPGTRLTVT.

The chain uses TRBV6-1 and TRBJ2-1; 8 bases are a match to TRBD2. Per the germline V gene, CDR1 is MNHNS and CDR2 is SASEGT. Trimming at V came to 6 bases and at J to 10 bases, leaving 14 bases not matched to a gene. The CDR3 consists of 15 residues. CDR3 in DNA: TGTGCCAGCAGCCGAGCGGGAGAAGTTATAATGGAGCAGTTCTTC. Its protein product is CASSRAGEVIMEQFF.

The CDR3 reads CASSLDLAGGGEQYF. In DNA form, the CDR3 reads TGTGCCAGCAGCTTGGACCTAGCGGGGGGTGGTGAGCAGTACTTC. V and J are TRBV5-4 and TRBJ2-7; 11 bases fit TRBD2. V shed 0 bases, J shed 7 bases, and the junction held 6 bases outside the gene matches. The length of the CDR3 is 15 residues. Germline-derived CDR1 and CDR2 are SGHNT and YYREEE (reference sequence).

The V call is TRBV4-2, the J call TRBJ1-4, with D uncertain. In germline, CDR1 is LGHNA, CDR2 YNFKEQ. This CDR3 comprises 16 residues. Trimming took 0 bases from V and 2 from J, leaving 10 bases between them. The CDR3 spells CASSQDAAPTNEKLFF. CDR3 coding DNA: TGTGCCAGCAGCCAAGACGCCGCCCCTACTAATGAAAAACTGTTTTTT.

The genes are TRBV19 and TRBJ2-7; D is ambiguous. Germline values: CDR1 LNHDA, CDR2 SQIVND (reference sequence). V lost 5 bases and J lost 0, with 14 bases in between. The CDR3 spans 15 residues. The CDR3 region is CASSVGWGGSYEQYF. The CDR3 bases are TGTGCCAGTAGTGTCGGGTGGGGTGGCTCCTACGAGCAGTACTTC.

A note on this clone: Other DNA sequences in the same sample also yield this CDR3. The chain joins TRBV5-6 to TRBJ1-5; no reliable D call. In germline, CDR1 is SGHDT, CDR2 YYEEEE. The germline V and J ends were trimmed by 3 bases and 6 bases, with 13 bases remaining between them. The CDR3 is 14 residues long. CDR3 in amino acids: CASSSAPESQPQHF. The CDR3 DNA sequence: TGTGCCAGCAGCTCGGCCCCCGAGAGTCAGCCCCAGCATTTT.

The chain joins TRBV5-1 to TRBJ2-5; 7 nucleotides agree with TRBD1. The CDR3 covers 14 residues. Germline CDR1 and CDR2: SGHRS and YFSETQ. Trimming cost V 0 bases and J 4 bases; bases outside gene matches: 3. CDR3 amino acids: CASSLGQGLETQYF. The CDR3 DNA follows: TGCGCCAGCAGCTTGGGACAGGGCCTAGAGACCCAGTACTTC.

The chain recombines TRBV7-2 with TRBJ2-5, with D possibly being TRBD2 (6 bases). Germline assignment: CDR1 SGHTA and CDR2 FQGNSA. The germline V and J ends were trimmed by 7 bases and 4 bases, with 13 bases remaining between them. The CDR3 runs 13 residues. The CDR3 loop reads CASTLRGGETQYF. The CDR3 coding sequence is TGTGCCAGCACCCTCCGGGGAGGAGAGACCCAGTACTTC. Combining the CDR3 with reference TRBV7-2 and TRBJ2-5 gives the whole variable domain GAGVSQSPSNKVTEKGKDVELRCDPISGHTALYWYRQSLGQGLEFLIYFQGNSAPDKSGLPSDRFSAERTGGSVSTLTIQRTQQEDSAVYLCASTLRGGETQYFGPGTRLLVL.

The rearrangement links TRBV27 to TRBJ1-5, with D perhaps TRBD1 (5 bases). This CDR3 comprises 15 residues. Trimming removed 7 bases at V and 7 bases at J, with 20 bases between. Per the germline V gene, CDR1 is MNHEY and CDR2 is SMNVEV (reference sequence). CDR3 in amino acids: CASNLWAGFDQPQHF. For the CDR3, the DNA is TGTGCCAGCAACCTTTGGGCAGGGTTTGACCAGCCCCAGCATTTT.